One sample yielded the 25 T cell receptor beta chains listed below, sequenced in a study of T cells expressing NK-cell markers. Each CDR3 protein gets one entry in TCRdb, which reprocessed the 5' RACE reads and gives no DNA. The sample data list 500,000 to 700,000 distinct CDR3 sequences. Sequenced: blood T cells: a sorted CD56 or NKG2C T cell subset, CD4+ or CD8+ T cells, or bulk PBMC T cells (not recorded which). All receptors come from a man aged 18 to 35 in good health.

The chain couples TRBV7-3 to TRBJ2-5; the TCRdb D gene call, TRBD2, has no DNA to confirm it. From germline, CDR1 is SGHTA and CDR2 FQGTGA. This CDR3 comprises 15 residues. CDR3 sequence: CASSLQAGGQETQYF. The whole variable domain, remainder taken from reference TRBV7-3 and TRBJ2-5, is GAGVSQTPSNKVTEKGKYVELRCDPISGHTALYWYRQSLGQGPEFLIYFQGTGAADDSGLPNDRFFAVRPEGSVSTLKIQRTERGDSAVYLCASSLQAGGQETQYFGPGTRLLVL.

The gene calls are TRBV20-1 and TRBJ2-7; as DNA is missing, the TRBD2 call by TCRdb cannot be tested. The CDR3 has 12 amino acids. Germline V gene lookup returns CDR1 DFQATT and CDR2 SNEGSKA (reference sequence). Here the CDR3 reads CSASLGPASQYF.

The CDR3 sequence: CASSHLTGGPYNEQFF. The chain couples TRBV14 to TRBJ2-1; TCRdb outputs TRBD2, but without DNA this stays unchecked. The CDR3 runs 16 residues. Germline values: CDR1 SGHDN, CDR2 FVKESK.

J is TRBJ2-1 and V is TRBV12-3 or TRBV12-4; TCRdb picks TRBD2, but there is no DNA to check that call. The CDR3 loop spans 13 amino acids. CDR3 sequence reads: CASSLAPAVEQFF.

J is TRBJ2-1 and V is TRBV5-6; TCRdb names TRBD2, which stays unverified in the absence of DNA. This CDR3 contains 12 residues. Germline CDR1 is SGHDT and CDR2 is YYEEEE. The CDR3 spells CASSLARQGPFF.

The rearrangement uses TRBV6-5 and TRBJ2-5; TCRdb's D call, TRBD2, is unchecked because there is no DNA. CDR3 length equals 17 residues. CDR1 MNHEY and CDR2 SVGAGI come from the germline V gene. CDR3 sequence: CASSYSPGGVSKETQYF.

The gene calls are TRBV5-1 and TRBJ2-7; absent DNA, TCRdb's TRBD1 call cannot be checked. Germline V CDR1 and CDR2: SGHRS, YFSETQ. This CDR3 has 14 residues. This chain's CDR3 is CASSSQGGSYEQYF.

The V gene is TRBV5-6, the J gene TRBJ2-1; lacking DNA, the TRBD1 call made by TCRdb goes unchecked. This CDR3 is built from 16 residues. Germline assignment: CDR1 SGHDT and CDR2 YYEEEE. Here the CDR3 reads CASSYRGTGVYNEQFF.

This sequence joins TRBV6-2 or TRBV6-3 and TRBJ2-2. This CDR3 region has 12 residues. Germline V lookup: CDR1 MNHEY, CDR2 SVGEGT. This chain's CDR3 is CASSYSIRELFF.

V is TRBV12-3 or TRBV12-4 and J is TRBJ2-2. This CDR3 is 13 amino acids long. CDR3 amino acids: CASSPTYTGELFF.

V gene TRBV12-3 or TRBV12-4 combines with J gene TRBJ2-7; without DNA, the TCRdb call of TRBD2 cannot be checked. The CDR3 sequence is 15 residues long. CDR3 in amino acids: CASSREGTFSYEQYF.

This chain joins TRBV6-5 and TRBJ2-1; TCRdb lists TRBD2, though no DNA is available to test this call. CDR1 is MNHEY, CDR2 SVGAGI, per germline. The length of the CDR3 is 17 residues. CDR3 sequence: CASSYSGLAGVYNEQFF.

The chain employs TRBV5-6 and TRBJ2-7; without DNA, the TCRdb call of TRBD1 cannot be checked. The germline gives CDR1 SGHDT, CDR2 YYEEEE. The CDR3 has 14 residues. The CDR3 here is CASSHRTGFFEQYF. Looking up the rest from reference TRBV5-6 and TRBJ2-7 gives the full variable domain: DAGVTQSPTHLIKTRGQQVTLRCSPKSGHDTVSWYQQALGQGPQFIFQYYEEEERQRGNFPDRFSGHQFPNYSSELNVNALLLGDSALYLCASSHRTGFFEQYFGPGTRLTVT.

The genes are TRBV20-1 and TRBJ2-5; TCRdb's D call of TRBD2 is untestable without DNA. This CDR3 region has 18 residues. Germline V lookup: CDR1 DFQATT, CDR2 SNEGSKA (reference sequence). CDR3 sequence: CSARDNWGAAGYGETQYF.

The V and J genes are TRBV20-1 and TRBJ2-3. CDR1 and CDR2 from the germline V gene are DFQATT and SNEGSKA (reference sequence). This CDR3 contains 13 residues. This CDR3 is CSASDRKPDTQYF.

The chain employs TRBV7-8 and TRBJ2-2; TCRdb selects TRBD2, and the lack of DNA leaves this call unchecked. This CDR3 has 16 residues. Germline V gives CDR1 SGHVS, CDR2 FQNEAQ. This CDR3 is CASSVKAVPNTGELFF.

The chain links TRBV10-3 to TRBJ2-1; TCRdb reports TRBD2, a call that lacks DNA to check it against. The V gene's germline CDR1 is ENHRY and CDR2 SYGVKD. The CDR3 sequence is 17 residues long. The CDR3 region is CAIGGLAGSGTYNEQFF.

The chain has TRBV6-2 or TRBV6-3 and TRBJ2-1; the D gene TCRdb calls, TRBD2, cannot be checked with no DNA. CDR1 MNHEY and CDR2 SVGEGT come from the germline V gene. CDR3 size: 15 residues. CDR3: CASSYLTGWGDEQFF.

The chain couples TRBV5-1 to TRBJ2-5; TCRdb gives TRBD2 as the D gene, but with no DNA this cannot be confirmed. Germline CDR1 is SGHRS and CDR2 is YFSETQ. CDR3 length: 15 amino acids. The CDR3: CASSLVGASTETQYF.

This chain links TRBV12-3 or TRBV12-4 with TRBJ1-2; TCRdb gives TRBD1 as the D gene, but with no DNA this cannot be confirmed. The CDR3 consists of 16 residues. The CDR3 loop is CASSPRTGEKDYGYTF.

The chain links TRBV20-1 to TRBJ2-5; the D call of TRBD2 rests on TCRdb alone, since no DNA is present to check it. CDR3 length: 16 residues. Germline V gene lookup returns CDR1 DFQATT and CDR2 SNEGSKA (reference sequence). The CDR3 loop is CSASRTSGRAGETQYF.

The chain employs TRBV12-3 or TRBV12-4 and TRBJ2-7; absent DNA, TCRdb's TRBD1 call cannot be checked. The CDR3 spans 13 residues. CDR3 region: CASSQGQTYEQYF.

The chain couples TRBV4-1 to TRBJ2-1; with no DNA, the TCRdb D assignment of TRBD1 cannot be verified. The CDR3 spans 12 residues. Germline V gives CDR1 MGHRA, CDR2 YSYEKL. CDR3: CASSQEHRGQFF.

The chain combines TRBV29-1 with TRBJ2-4; without DNA, the TCRdb call of TRBD2 cannot be checked. The V gene's germline CDR1 is SQVTM and CDR2 ANQGSEA. This CDR3 is built from 15 residues. The CDR3 loop reads CSVLAGGRAKNIQYF.

J is TRBJ2-7 and V is TRBV27; TCRdb reports TRBD2, a call that lacks DNA to check it against. The CDR3 runs 14 residues. The germline CDR1 and CDR2 sequences are MNHEY and SMNVEV (reference sequence). The CDR3 spells CASSLDWTTREQYF.